This TCR beta chain was retrieved from a study of CD8 T cells in Susac syndrome. Study results and limitations: The study's TCR sequencing and HLA analysis drew on a certain number of individuals. That number was acknowledged as relatively small.

Peripheral blood CD8+ and CD4+ T cells were profiled by TCR beta sequencing. RNA amounts of 0.5 to 1 ug underwent reverse transcription with random hexamers. The immunoSEQ assay covered 54 Vbeta and 13 Jbeta segments for CDR3. TCRdb recomputed calls from the immunoSEQ multiplex PCR reads with MiXCR, one row per CDR3 protein. The sample holds fewer than 200,000 distinct CDR3 sequences, about 95% seen once. Concerning this clonotype: Its target is unknown.

The sequence was obtained from a human donor in good health. The sequencing sample was made of CD4+ T cells from PBMCs.

CDR3 DNA sequence: TGCAGCGTACAACTAAATCAAGACGGGGGTGAAAAACTGTTTTTT. Protein: CSVQLNQDGGEKLFF. J is TRBJ1-4 and V is TRBV29-1; TRBD1 is a possible D gene (5 bases). Trimming took off 6 bases at V and 7 bases at J, with 21 bases between the two ends. Per the germline V gene, CDR1 is SQVTM and CDR2 is ANQGSEA. This CDR3 has 15 amino acids.